Below are 30 T cell receptor beta chains sequenced from a single sample in a study of shared clonotypes between healthy human individuals. Only in-frame clones appear in the TCRdb table, and some are missing; sequencing was by immunoSEQ multiplex PCR. Altogether more than 400,000 clones are present, 95% to 96% being singletons, with the ten largest covering 0.05% to 0.07%. The sequenced sample consisted of naive CD4+ T cells sorted from blood. As to subset: CD45RA+ positively selected. These receptor sequences come from a woman in her 30s in good health.

The CDR3 reads CASSLVLAGDLNEQFF. CDR3 DNA sequence: TGTGCCAGCAGCTTAGTGCTGGCAGGGGACCTCAATGAGCAGTTCTTC. This rearrangement joins TRBV7-9 to TRBJ2-1; maybe TRBD1 (6 bases). The CDR3 sequence is 16 residues long. Germline V gene data show CDR1 as SEHNR and CDR2 as FQNEAQ (reference sequence). V was trimmed by 1 base and J by 6 bases, leaving 16 bases between them.

This chain uses TRBV28 with TRBJ1-2; TRBD1 matches 9 bases. The J segment lost 8 bases and the V segment lost 3 bases, leaving 7 bases of the junction unmatched. CDR3 length: 14 amino acids. Germline CDR1 and CDR2: MDHEN and SYDVKM. CDR3 sequence reads: CASSLGQGQGGYTF. The DNA for the CDR3 is TGTGCCAGCAGTTTGGGACAGGGTCAGGGAGGCTACACCTTC.

The chain joins TRBV18 to TRBJ1-4, with a tentative D call TRBD1 (5 bases). Germline V gene lookup returns CDR1 KGHSH and CDR2 LQKENI. The CDR3 loop spans 15 amino acids. Trimming removed 5 bases from V and 7 bases from J, with 17 bases in between. The CDR3 DNA reads as TGTGCCAGCTCAGAAATGACGGGGGGGAGTGAAAAACTGTTTTTT. This codes for CASSEMTGGSEKLFF. Filled out from reference TRBV18 and TRBJ1-4, the complete variable domain reads NAGVMQNPRHLVRRRGQEARLRCSPMKGHSHVYWYRQLPEEGLKFMVYLQKENIIDESGMPKERFSAEFPKEGPSILRIQQVVRGDSAAYFCASSEMTGGSEKLFFGSGTQLSVL.

The sample holds one count of this clone. V and J are TRBV18 and TRBJ2-2; D is unclear. Trimming pared 1 base from V and 0 bases from J, leaving 9 bases between. This CDR3 has 16 amino acids. Germline V gene data show CDR1 as KGHSH and CDR2 as LQKENI. CDR3 coding DNA: TGTGCCAGCTCACCACGCGTCCAGCCGAACACCGGGGAGCTGTTTTTT. Protein sequence: CASSPRVQPNTGELFF.

The CDR3 sequence: CASSQGLAGGQFF. CDR3 bases: TGTGCCAGCAGCCAGGGACTAGCGGGAGGGCAGTTCTTC. This chain uses TRBV11-2 with TRBJ2-1, with 15 bases that match TRBD2. In germline, CDR1 is SGHAT, CDR2 FQNNGV. V was clipped by 5 bases and J by 12 bases; unmatched bases: 2. The CDR3 spans 13 residues.

CDR3 loop: CASSQVDSGNEKLFF. For the CDR3, the DNA is TGCGCCAGCAGCCAAGTCGACAGCGGTAATGAAAAACTGTTTTTT. The chain uses TRBV4-1 and TRBJ1-4; the D gene is possibly TRBD1 (5 bases). The CDR3 is made up of 15 amino acids. Between the trimmed V and J ends, which lost 1 base and 4 bases, there was a span of 10 bases. Germline CDR1 and CDR2: MGHRA and YSYEKL.

The gene calls are TRBV29-1 and TRBJ2-3; D is unclear. Germline loops: CDR1 SQVTM, CDR2 ANQGSEA. Trimming stripped 8 bases from V and 2 bases from J, with 17 bases between. The CDR3 has 14 amino acids. Here the CDR3 reads CSLRVLGVTDTQYF. The CDR3 DNA reads as TGCAGCCTTAGAGTGTTGGGCGTCACAGATACGCAGTATTTT.

This clone was detected only once. The chain recombines TRBV5-1 with TRBJ2-7; tentatively, D is TRBD1 (6 bases). The V gene's germline CDR1 is SGHRS and CDR2 YFSETQ. This CDR3 is built from 15 residues. V was shortened by 1 base and J by 5 bases, with 16 bases between the two germline ends. CDR3 loop: CASSLNAGVFDEQYF. CDR3 coding DNA: TGCGCCAGCAGCTTGAATGCAGGGGTGTTCGACGAGCAGTACTTC.

As concerns this clone: Distinct nucleotide sequences in the sample also encode this CDR3. The chain recombines TRBV5-1 with TRBJ2-1, with TRBD2 matching over 11 bases. Germline CDR1 and CDR2: SGHRS and YFSETQ. With 3 bases clipped from V and 7 bases from J, the junction kept 6 bases outside the gene matches. The length of the CDR3 is 15 residues. CDR3 loop: CASSSGLAGGNEQFF. The CDR3 coding sequence is TGCGCCAGCAGCTCTGGACTAGCGGGCGGGAATGAGCAGTTCTTC.

This clone was detected once. The chain uses TRBV28 and TRBJ2-6; D uncertain. Germline V gene sequence: CDR1 MDHEN, CDR2 SYDVKM. The CDR3 runs 16 residues. Deletions cut 4 bases from V and 1 base from J, with 11 bases between. The CDR3: CASSSGLSSGANVLTF. DNA for the CDR3: TGTGCCAGCAGTTCCGGCCTTTCGTCTGGGGCCAACGTCCTGACTTTC.

The V gene is TRBV2, the J gene TRBJ2-2; the match to TRBD2 covers 12 bases. V lost 6 bases and J lost 4; bases outside the gene matches: 6. The length of the CDR3 is 16 residues. Germline V gene lookup returns CDR1 SNHLY and CDR2 FYNNEI. The chain's CDR3 is CASSSSGRVFTGELFF. The CDR3 coding sequence is TGTGCCAGCAGCTCTAGCGGGAGGGTATTCACCGGGGAGCTGTTTTTT.

The chain has TRBV5-1 and TRBJ1-4; D unresolved. V lost 2 bases and J lost 0, with 11 bases in between. The germline gives CDR1 SGHRS, CDR2 YFSETQ. There are 16 residues in the CDR3. The CDR3 nucleotides are TGCGCCAGCAGCTTTGTCGGGCCCCCAACTAATGAAAAACTGTTTTTT. Amino acids: CASSFVGPPTNEKLFF.

The rearrangement joins TRBV11-1 to TRBJ2-1; 7 nucleotides align to TRBD2. Germline V gene data show CDR1 as SGHAT and CDR2 as FQDESV (reference sequence). The CDR3 runs 15 residues. With V trimmed by 5 bases and J by 2 bases, 6 bases remained unmatched. The CDR3 DNA sequence: TGTGCCAGCAGCCGGCTAGCGGACACCTACAATGAGCAGTTCTTC. Encoded protein: CASSRLADTYNEQFF.

As DNA, the CDR3 is TGCGCCAGCAGTCTAGCGGGAGCGTTGGTTCTAGGAGAGACCCAGTACTTC. Translated, it gives CASSLAGALVLGETQYF. The rearrangement uses TRBV4-1 and TRBJ2-5; 10 nucleotides align to TRBD2. Trimming removed 6 bases from V and 4 bases from J; junction bases left unmatched: 14. The CDR3 spans 17 residues. Germline V gives CDR1 MGHRA, CDR2 YSYEKL.

The gene calls are TRBV2 and TRBJ2-4; 13 bases align to TRBD2. CDR3 size: 15 residues. J gave up 8 bases and V 5 bases, and 6 bases lay outside the gene matches. Germline V gene data show CDR1 as SNHLY and CDR2 as FYNNEI. CDR3 region: CASSIGLAGADIQYF. CDR3 nucleotides: TGTGCCAGCAGTATTGGACTAGCGGGAGCGGACATTCAGTACTTC. The full variable domain, with the rest looked up from reference TRBV2 and TRBJ2-4, is EPEVTQTPSHQVTQMGQEVILRCVPISNHLYFYWYRQILGQKVEFLVSFYNNEISEKSEIFDDQFSVERPDGSNFTLKIRSTKLEDSAMYFCASSIGLAGADIQYFGAGTRLSVL.

CDR3 sequence: CASSPGGGQETQYF. CDR3 nucleotides: TGTGCCAGCAGCCCAGGGGGGGGGCAAGAGACCCAGTACTTC. V and J are TRBV28 and TRBJ2-5; D may be TRBD1 or TRBD2 (7 bases each). Germline V gene lookup returns CDR1 MDHEN and CDR2 SYDVKM. The germline V and J ends were trimmed by 6 bases and 2 bases, with 13 bases remaining between them. The CDR3 has 14 amino acids.

The gene calls are TRBV19 and TRBJ1-6, with D tentatively TRBD1 (5 bases). Trimming stripped 6 bases from V and 9 bases from J, with 12 bases between. The CDR3 extends over 13 amino acids. Germline CDR1 is LNHDA and CDR2 is SQIVND (reference sequence). The CDR3 protein is CASRDQQASPLHF. CDR3 coding DNA: TGTGCCAGTAGGGACCAACAGGCTTCACCCCTCCACTTT.

The chain is built from TRBV5-4 and TRBJ2-7; D is unclear. From germline, CDR1 is SGHNT and CDR2 YYREEE (reference sequence). V was pared by 5 bases and J by 4 bases, with 10 bases between. This CDR3 has 12 amino acids. The CDR3 spells CASSSTTYEQYF. CDR3 nucleotides: TGTGCCAGCAGTTCGACAACTTACGAGCAGTACTTC.

The chain is built from TRBV7-6 and TRBJ1-3, with D hard to call. Deletions cut 7 bases from V and 0 bases from J, with 16 bases between. The CDR3 length is 16 residues. Looked up from germline, CDR1 is SGHVS and CDR2 is FNYEAQ. CDR3 nucleotides: TGTGCCAGCACCGGCCGCCGAAAGAGCTCTGGAAACACCATATATTTT. Residues: CASTGRRKSSGNTIYF.

The V and J genes are TRBV11-2 and TRBJ2-3, with D perhaps TRBD2 (5 bases). Trimming cost V 0 bases and J 7 bases, with 17 bases left between them. There are 16 residues in the CDR3. Germline V gene data show CDR1 as SGHAT and CDR2 as FQNNGV. The CDR3: CASSLEPTSLMNTQYF. In DNA, the CDR3 is TGTGCCAGCAGCTTAGAGCCTACTAGTTTGATGAATACGCAGTATTTT.

The chain carries TRBV9 and TRBJ2-2, with D uncertain. V was trimmed by 0 bases and J by 6 bases, leaving 9 bases between them. CDR1 and CDR2 from the germline V gene are SGDLS and YYNGEE. This CDR3 spans 14 amino acids. CDR3 bases: TGTGCCAGCAGCGTAGCTCTACTTTCCGGGGAGCTGTTTTTT. Its translation is CASSVALLSGELFF.

This chain connects TRBV30 to TRBJ1-6, with a tentative D call TRBD1 (6 bases). The V and J ends lost 5 bases and 9 bases respectively, with 11 bases between them. This CDR3 spans 12 amino acids. Germline loops: CDR1 GTSNPN, CDR2 SVGIG (reference sequence). CDR3: CAWDSRGSPLHF. The CDR3 coding sequence is TGTGCCTGGGATAGCAGGGGTTCACCCCTCCACTTT.

The gene calls are TRBV28 and TRBJ2-7; TRBD2 is a possible D gene (6 bases). V lost 7 bases, J lost 7 bases, and 20 bases lay in between. The CDR3 runs 14 residues. Looked up from germline, CDR1 is MDHEN and CDR2 is SYDVKM. The DNA for the CDR3 is TGTGCCAGCACGAATGGGGCGCTGGCGGGAGAGCAGTACTTC. Its translation is CASTNGALAGEQYF.

This clone was picked up one time. V usage is TRBV28 and J usage is TRBJ2-7, with D possibly matching TRBD2 (6 bases). The CDR3 runs to 15 residues. V shed 5 bases and J shed 2 bases, with 16 bases lying between them. Germline values: CDR1 MDHEN, CDR2 SYDVKM. The CDR3 DNA reads as TGTGCCAGCAGTATTCGACAAGCGGGCCCCTACGAGCAGTACTTC. Protein: CASSIRQAGPYEQYF.

J is TRBJ1-1 and V is TRBV10-1; D unclear. The CDR3 is 13 residues long. V dropped 6 bases and J dropped 1 base, with 9 bases sitting between them. Germline V gene lookup returns CDR1 WNHNN and CDR2 SYGVQD (reference sequence). The CDR3, as DNA: TGCGCCAGCAGAGGGAGTGGGAACACTGAAGCTTTCTTT. It codes for CASRGSGNTEAFF.

This chain uses TRBV25-1 with TRBJ2-1; no firm D call. The CDR3 extends over 13 amino acids. Germline values: CDR1 MGHDK, CDR2 SYGVNS. V was shortened by 8 bases and J by 9 bases, with 17 bases between the two germline ends. The DNA of the CDR3 is TGTGCCAGCGCCCGTCTAGGCGAGCTTGAGCAGTTCTTC. Protein: CASARLGELEQFF.

The chain recombines TRBV19 with TRBJ1-2; tentative D call: TRBD1 (6 bases). Between the trimmed V and J ends, which lost 5 bases and 7 bases, there was a span of 20 bases. This CDR3 comprises 15 residues. In germline, CDR1 is LNHDA, CDR2 SQIVND (reference sequence). Here the CDR3 DNA reads TGTGCCAGTAGTTCCCCCGCAGGGGCAGTCACTGGCTACACCTTC. Its translation is CASSSPAGAVTGYTF.

As to this clone: One end of the junction varies from germline; a read error may be responsible. The chain has TRBV18 and TRBJ2-2; no reliable D call. The CDR3 consists of 15 residues. Germline V lookup: CDR1 KGHSH, CDR2 LQKENI. The CDR3: CASSPLHAVDGELFF. For the CDR3, the DNA is TGTGCCAGCTCCCCACTCCACGCCGTCGACGGGGAGCTGTTTTTT.

This clone has a single count. The chain links TRBV20-1 to TRBJ1-1, with D possibly TRBD1 on 5 matching bases. V was shortened by 8 bases and J by 1 base, with 8 bases between the two germline ends. Germline loops: CDR1 DFQATT, CDR2 SNEGSKA (reference sequence). The length of the CDR3 is 11 residues. CDR3 loop: CSLGGNTEAFF. The CDR3 DNA reads TGCAGTCTTGGGGGGAACACTGAAGCTTTCTTT.

The chain is built from TRBV7-9 and TRBJ1-5; D is undetermined. Germline V gene data show CDR1 as SEHNR and CDR2 as FQNEAQ (reference sequence). The CDR3 has 12 residues. Trimming shortened V by 1 base and J by 7 bases, and 5 bases separated the two germline ends. For the CDR3, the DNA is TGTGCCAGCAGCTTAGAATCCCAGCCCCAGCATTTT. Encoded protein: CASSLESQPQHF.